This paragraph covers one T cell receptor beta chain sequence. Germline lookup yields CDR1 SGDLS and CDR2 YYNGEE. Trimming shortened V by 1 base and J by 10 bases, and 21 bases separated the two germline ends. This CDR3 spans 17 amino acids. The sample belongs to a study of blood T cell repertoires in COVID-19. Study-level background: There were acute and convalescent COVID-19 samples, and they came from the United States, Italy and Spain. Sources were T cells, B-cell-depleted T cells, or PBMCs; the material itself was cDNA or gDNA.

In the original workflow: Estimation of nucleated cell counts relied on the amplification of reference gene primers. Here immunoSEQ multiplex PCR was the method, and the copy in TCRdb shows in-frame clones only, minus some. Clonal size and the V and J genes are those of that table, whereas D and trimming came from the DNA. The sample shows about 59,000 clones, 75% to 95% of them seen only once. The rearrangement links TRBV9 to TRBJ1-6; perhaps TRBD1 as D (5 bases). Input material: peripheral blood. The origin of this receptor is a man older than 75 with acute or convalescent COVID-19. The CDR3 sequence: CASSVTAEAGGGSPLHF. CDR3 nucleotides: TGTGCCAGCAGCGTAACCGCTGAGGCTGGGGGGGGATCACCCCTCCACTTT.